The 29 T cell receptor beta chains below come from one sample, sequenced in a study of OX40 agonist ivuxolimab in advanced cancers. Data came from immunoSEQ multiplex PCR; TCRdb stores just in-frame clones and leaves some out. The table lists 70,000 to 75,000 clones, approximately 86% of them singletons. Sequences were derived from CD4+ or CD8+ T cells sorted from blood, sampled in a trial of the OX40 agonist ivuxolimab. The receptors originated from an adult with an advanced solid tumor such as melanoma, head and neck, liver or kidney cancer.

This chain uses TRBV4-2 with TRBJ2-1; TRBD2 aligns across 9 bases. Germline loops: CDR1 LGHNA, CDR2 YNFKEQ. V shed 1 base, J shed 7 bases, and the junction held 8 bases outside the gene matches. This CDR3 has 16 amino acids. CDR3 DNA sequence: TGTGCCAGCAGCCAAGGGGCGGGGGGGCCTGGGAATGAGCAGTTCTTC. Translation gives CASSQGAGGPGNEQFF.

The rearrangement joins TRBV7-9 to TRBJ2-1; possibly TRBD2 for D (6 bases). This CDR3 is 15 amino acids long. Deletions cut 7 bases from V and 3 bases from J, with 16 bases between. Per germline, CDR1 SEHNR and CDR2 FQNEAQ (reference sequence). CDR3 bases: TGTGCCAGCACCTACGCGGGGATAGGCTACAATGAGCAGTTCTTC. It encodes CASTYAGIGYNEQFF.

A single count supports this clone. The chain joins TRBV7-9 to TRBJ2-7, with 7 bases fitting TRBD1. This CDR3 region has 13 residues. From germline, CDR1 is SEHNR and CDR2 FQNEAQ (reference sequence). Trimming took 4 bases from V and 2 from J; bases not matched to a gene: 2. The CDR3 DNA follows: TGTGCCAGCAGCTATACAGGGGCCTACGAGCAGTACTTC. Protein: CASSYTGAYEQYF.

This chain's CDR3 is CASPFDRGPISYEQYF. CDR3 DNA sequence: TGCGCCAGCCCCTTCGACAGGGGTCCCATCTCCTACGAGCAGTACTTC. V gene TRBV10-1 combines with J gene TRBJ2-5; the match to TRBD1 covers 8 bases. The J call could be wrong; TRBJ2-7 is a better fit for the DNA end. This CDR3 has 16 residues. Germline V lookup: CDR1 WNHNN, CDR2 SYGVQD (reference sequence).

This clone was seen just once. The J gene is TRBJ1-4, the V gene TRBV28; 7 bases fit TRBD1. With V trimmed by 10 bases and J by 8 bases, 13 bases remained unmatched. This CDR3 has 14 amino acids. Germline CDR1 is MDHEN and CDR2 is SYDVKM. Here the CDR3 reads CATQGGGRKEKLFF. In nucleotides, the CDR3 is TGTGCCACCCAGGGGGGGGGTCGGAAGGAAAAACTGTTTTTT. Looking up the rest from reference TRBV28 and TRBJ1-4 gives the full variable domain: DVKVTQSSRYLVKRTGEKVFLECVQDMDHENMFWYRQDPGLGLRLIYFSYDVKMKEKGDIPEGYSVSREKKERFSLILESASTNQTSMYLCATQGGGRKEKLFFGSGTQLSVL.

This chain connects TRBV7-6 to TRBJ2-7; 8 bases map to TRBD1. CDR3 length: 15 residues. V lost 1 base, J lost 3 bases, and 5 bases stayed unmatched. Germline CDR1 is SGHVS and CDR2 is FNYEAQ. Here the CDR3 reads CASSLGTGKGYEQYV. DNA for the CDR3: TGTGCCAGCAGCTTAGGGACAGGGAAGGGCTACGAGCAGTACGTC.

The chain carries TRBV28 and TRBJ2-7; 16 positions match TRBD2. V was pared by 6 bases and J by 3 bases, with 8 bases of the junction left unmatched. The CDR3 runs to 17 residues. CDR1 MDHEN and CDR2 SYDVKM come from the germline V gene. Written as DNA, the CDR3 is TGTGCCAGCAGCCTCTACGGGACTAGCGGGAGGGACTACGAGCAGTACTTC. This encodes CASSLYGTSGRDYEQYF.

This clone was found once. The chain has TRBV7-8 and TRBJ2-7; a possible D gene is TRBD2 (6 bases). The CDR3 is 18 residues long. The germline V gene has CDR1 SGHVS and CDR2 FQNEAQ. The V end was cut by 0 bases, the J end by 0 bases, with 18 bases between. Written as DNA, the CDR3 is TGTGCCAGCAGCTTAGCGCGGAGGGGACGGACGTACTCCTACGAGCAGTACTTC. Translating it yields CASSLARRGRTYSYEQYF.

This chain links TRBV10-2 with TRBJ1-1; D might be TRBD1 (5 bases). There are 15 residues in the CDR3. The V and J ends lost 3 bases and 3 bases respectively, with 14 bases between them. Germline V lookup: CDR1 WSHSY, CDR2 SAAADI. CDR3 amino acids: CASSDIHLGDTEAFF. Here the CDR3 DNA reads TGCGCCAGCAGTGATATCCACCTGGGGGACACTGAAGCTTTCTTT.

The gene calls are TRBV7-9 and TRBJ2-3; TRBD2 aligns across 9 bases. The CDR3 covers 15 residues. CDR1 and CDR2 (germline): SEHNR, FQNEAQ (reference sequence). J gave up 2 bases and V 4 bases, and 4 bases lay outside the gene matches. The CDR3 DNA reads TGTGCCAGCAGCTCGGGACTAGCTTACACAGATACGCAGTATTTT. Protein product: CASSSGLAYTDTQYF.

V is TRBV6-5 and J is TRBJ1-2; 7 positions match TRBD1. Germline V gene lookup returns CDR1 MNHEY and CDR2 SVGAGI. With 6 bases clipped from V and 3 bases from J, the junction kept 7 bases outside the gene matches. This CDR3 spans 14 amino acids. CDR3 in DNA: TGTGCCAGCAGACCAGCAGGGACAGACTATGGCTACACCTTC. It yields the protein CASRPAGTDYGYTF.

The CDR3 is CASSQEGGQLETQYF. Here the CDR3 DNA reads TGCGCCAGCAGCCAAGAAGGGGGGCAGTTAGAGACCCAGTACTTC. V and J are TRBV4-1 and TRBJ2-5; TRBD1 or TRBD2 may be the D gene (6 bases each). Germline lookup yields CDR1 MGHRA and CDR2 YSYEKL. This CDR3 is 15 amino acids long. V was clipped by 0 bases and J by 4 bases, with 12 bases between them.

Sample share makes this clone medium-sized. The rearrangement uses TRBV13 and TRBJ2-3, with D possibly being TRBD2 (5 bases). V lost 5 bases and J lost 2, with 11 bases in between. Germline V lookup: CDR1 PRHDT, CDR2 FYEKMQ (reference sequence). This CDR3 has 14 residues. In DNA form, the CDR3 reads TGTGCCAGCAGCATAAGCGGCTTCACAGATACGCAGTATTTT. Its translation: CASSISGFTDTQYF.

The chain combines TRBV5-1 with TRBJ2-1; TRBD1 aligns across 8 bases. Germline V gives CDR1 SGHRS, CDR2 YFSETQ. CDR3 length equals 12 residues. V shed 3 bases and J 12 bases; nucleotides not matched to a gene: 5. CDR3 region: CASSSDRGGQFF. CDR3 in DNA: TGCGCCAGCAGCTCCGACAGGGGCGGGCAGTTCTTC.

V is TRBV6-5 and J is TRBJ2-1, with 7 bases identical to TRBD2. The CDR3 covers 12 residues. Germline-derived CDR1 and CDR2 are MNHEY and SVGAGI. Trimming cost V 6 bases and J 8 bases; bases outside gene matches: 4. DNA of the CDR3: TGTGCCAGCAGCCGACTAGCCGATGAGCAGTTCTTC. It yields the protein CASSRLADEQFF.

This chain joins TRBV11-2 and TRBJ2-5; no firm D call. The CDR3 spans 14 residues. Germline V CDR1 and CDR2: SGHAT, FQNNGV. Trimming pared 3 bases from V and 0 bases from J, leaving 8 bases between. CDR3 sequence: CASSFIGDQETQYF. The CDR3 DNA sequence: TGTGCCAGCAGCTTTATTGGGGACCAAGAGACCCAGTACTTC.

The J gene is TRBJ1-1, the V gene TRBV2, with 7 positions matching TRBD1. Germline CDR1 is SNHLY and CDR2 is FYNNEI. V was clipped by 6 bases and J by 4 bases; unmatched bases: 8. This CDR3 comprises 14 residues. CDR3 sequence reads: CASSREGAGTEAFF. CDR3 in DNA: TGTGCCAGCAGCCGGGAGGGGGCGGGCACTGAAGCTTTCTTT.

J is TRBJ2-7 and V is TRBV11-2; TRBD2 might be the D (6 bases). Germline CDR1 reads SGHAT; CDR2 reads FQNNGV. This CDR3 comprises 15 residues. The V end was cut by 3 bases, the J end by 5 bases, with 17 bases between. The CDR3 region is CASSLEGGAINEQYV. The CDR3 coding sequence is TGTGCCAGCAGCTTGGAGGGCGGGGCGATCAACGAGCAGTACGTC.

This clone was detected only a few times. The chain couples TRBV9 to TRBJ2-2, with D possibly called TRBD1 or TRBD2 (5 bases each). The V gene lost 0 bases and the J gene lost 4 bases, with 10 bases spanning the gap. CDR3 length equals 15 residues. CDR1 and CDR2 (germline): SGDLS, YYNGEE. CDR3 DNA: TGTGCCAGCAGCGTAGGTTCAGGGACCACCGGGGAGCTGTTTTTT. Translated: CASSVGSGTTGELFF.

V usage is TRBV6-5 and J usage is TRBJ1-5; TRBD1 aligns across 8 bases. The V gene end was trimmed by 0 bases and the J gene end by 6 bases; junction bases not matched to a gene: 4. The CDR3 totals 15 residues. The germline V gene encodes CDR1 MNHEY and CDR2 SVGAGI. CDR3 protein: CASSYSGQGGQPQHF. CDR3 DNA sequence: TGTGCCAGCAGTTACTCCGGACAGGGAGGTCAGCCCCAGCATTTT.

The chain combines TRBV5-1 with TRBJ2-5, with 10 bases matching TRBD1. CDR1 and CDR2 (germline): SGHRS, YFSETQ. V was pared by 3 bases and J by 1 base, with 6 bases of the junction left unmatched. The CDR3 is 16 residues long. The CDR3 DNA follows: TGCGCCAGCAGCTCTGGACAGGGGGGGTTCCAAGAGACCCAGTACTTC. Its protein is CASSSGQGGFQETQYF.

This chain connects TRBV7-6 to TRBJ2-1, with 8 nucleotides matching TRBD2. Germline CDR1 reads SGHVS; CDR2 reads FNYEAQ. The CDR3 loop spans 18 amino acids. The V and J ends lost 4 bases and 0 bases, in that order; junction bases with no gene match: 11. Here the CDR3 DNA reads TGTGCCAGCAGCTCCGTGGCGGGAGGTATAAGCTCCTACAATGAGCAGTTCTTC. It yields the protein CASSSVAGGISSYNEQFF.

This sequence joins TRBV10-2 and TRBJ2-7; TRBD2 matches 10 bases. The CDR3 length is 15 residues. The V segment lost 0 bases and the J segment 7 bases; nucleotides outside the gene matches: 6. In germline, CDR1 is WSHSY, CDR2 SAAADI. CDR3 nucleotides: TGCGCCAGCAGTGAGTCAGCGGGAGGGCCGGAAGAGCAGTACTTC. It codes for CASSESAGGPEEQYF.

This rearrangement joins TRBV27 to TRBJ2-2; TRBD1 matches 8 bases. With 5 bases clipped from V and 11 bases from J, the junction kept 7 bases outside the gene matches. In germline, CDR1 is MNHEY, CDR2 SMNVEV (reference sequence). The CDR3 is 13 residues long. CDR3 amino acids: CASSLGDRRELFF. The CDR3 coding sequence is TGTGCCAGCAGTCTAGGGGACAGGCGTGAGCTGTTTTTT.

J is TRBJ1-1 and V is TRBV5-1; the match to TRBD1 covers 8 bases. This CDR3 is 14 amino acids long. V shed 3 bases, J shed 1 base, and the junction held 2 bases outside the gene matches. Looked up from germline, CDR1 is SGHRS and CDR2 is YFSETQ. The DNA for the CDR3 is TGCGCCAGCAGCTCGGACAGGGAGAACACTGAAGCTTTCTTT. Protein: CASSSDRENTEAFF.

V usage is TRBV28 and J usage is TRBJ1-2; D possibly corresponds to TRBD1 (6 bases). Between the trimmed V and J ends, which lost 5 bases and 3 bases, there was a span of 10 bases. Germline lookup yields CDR1 MDHEN and CDR2 SYDVKM. This CDR3 spans 13 amino acids. CDR3 nucleotide sequence: TGTGCCAGCAGTGTAGGGGGGTACTATGGCTACACCTTC. The encoded protein is CASSVGGYYGYTF.

This clone was detected a few times. The gene calls are TRBV19 and TRBJ1-1, with D tentatively TRBD1 (5 bases). The CDR3 sequence is 16 residues long. Trimming stripped 5 bases from V and 1 base from J, with 17 bases between. CDR1 and CDR2 (germline): LNHDA, SQIVND (reference sequence). The CDR3 DNA reads as TGTGCCAGTAGTCAGTCGGGACGCCAGAGGAACACTGAAGCTTTCTTT. Translated, it gives CASSQSGRQRNTEAFF.

The J gene is TRBJ1-4, the V gene TRBV7-2; 10 nucleotides align to TRBD1. After removal of 0 bases from V and 8 bases from J, the junction contained 3 bases not matched to a gene. CDR1 and CDR2 from the germline V gene are SGHTA and FQGNSA. CDR3 length equals 15 residues. The CDR3 DNA is TGTGCCAGCAGCTTAGCCCGGGACAGGGGCGAAAAACTGTTTTTT. Encoded protein: CASSLARDRGEKLFF.

The sample holds one count of this clone. The DNA of the CDR3 is TGTGCCAGCAGCTTGGGGCGCTGGGCCCCCTACGAGCAGTACTTC. Translated: CASSLGRWAPYEQYF. V and J are TRBV5-6 and TRBJ2-7; no clear D. The V gene lost 0 bases and the J gene lost 2 bases, with 12 bases spanning the gap. The CDR3 consists of 15 residues. Germline V gives CDR1 SGHDT, CDR2 YYEEEE.